The text below deals with one TCR beta chain. Its antigen is as yet unknown. These data originate in a study of T cell responses to AZD1222 COVID-19 vaccine. On the study more broadly: Analyses pooled second doses at about 4 or about 12 weeks.

Generated by immunoSEQ multiplex PCR, the TCRdb table keeps only in-frame clones and is missing some. The sample includes around 97,000 clones, roughly nine tenths of them seen just once. Broader study findings: Sampling captured repertoires only after the peak T cell response. Among those given AZD1222, only five or six were seropositive at baseline.

The CDR3 length is 16 residues. V shed 4 bases and J shed 0 bases, with 15 bases lying between them. Germline CDR1 reads SGHRS; CDR2 reads YFSETQ. The sample here was peripheral blood, taken on day 0 of AZD1222 vaccination. This clonotype was obtained from an adult in good health. The chain recombines TRBV5-1 with TRBJ2-3; possible D gene TRBD2, 6 bases. CDR3: CASSRRARSSTDTQYF. CDR3 nucleotide sequence: TGCGCCAGCAGCCGGAGGGCGAGGAGTAGCACAGATACGCAGTATTTT.